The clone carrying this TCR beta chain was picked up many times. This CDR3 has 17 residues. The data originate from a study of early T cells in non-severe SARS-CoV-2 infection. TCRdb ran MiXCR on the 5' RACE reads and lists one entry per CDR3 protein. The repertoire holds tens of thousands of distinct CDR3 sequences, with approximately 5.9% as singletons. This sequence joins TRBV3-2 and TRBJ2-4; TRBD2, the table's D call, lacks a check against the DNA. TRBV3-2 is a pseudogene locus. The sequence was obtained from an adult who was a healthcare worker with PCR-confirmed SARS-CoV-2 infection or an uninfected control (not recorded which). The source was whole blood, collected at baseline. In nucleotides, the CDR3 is TGTGCCAGCAGCATAGCGAGTGAAAAGAAAGCCAAAAACATTCAGTACTTC. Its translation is CASSIASEKKAKNIQYF.